Presented here are 26 T cell receptor beta chains from one specimen sequenced in a study of blood T cell repertoires in COVID-19. Repertoires were generated with immunoSEQ multiplex PCR, while TCRdb's copy carries only in-frame clones and drops some. The sample has approximately 470,000 clones, 70% to 90% seen once. Material: peripheral blood. Receptors were obtained from a human donor in a cohort sampled during active COVID-19.

The chain uses TRBV7-2 and TRBJ2-1, with D possibly TRBD2 on 6 matching bases. CDR1 and CDR2 (germline): SGHTA, FQGNSA. Trimming shortened V by 6 bases and J by 6 bases, and 15 bases separated the two germline ends. The CDR3 consists of 14 residues. CDR3 region: CASSTSWASNEQFF. The DNA of the CDR3 is TGTGCCAGCAGTACTAGCTGGGCGAGCAATGAGCAGTTCTTC.

J is TRBJ2-1 and V is TRBV19, with no clear D. The germline V and J ends were trimmed by 1 base and 10 bases, with 11 bases remaining between them. The germline V gene has CDR1 LNHDA and CDR2 SQIVND (reference sequence). The CDR3 is made up of 13 amino acids. As DNA, the CDR3 is TGTGCCAGTAGTATAGTTTCTCATGCGGAGCAGTTCTTC. This encodes CASSIVSHAEQFF.

J is TRBJ2-7 and V is TRBV5-5; 13 nucleotides align to TRBD2. This CDR3 is 16 amino acids long. The junction had 7 bases not matched to a gene; V was cut back by 4 bases and J by 3 bases. Germline V lookup: CDR1 SGHKS, CDR2 YYEKEE (reference sequence). This CDR3 is CASSPRTSGSLYEQYF. The DNA of the CDR3 is TGTGCCAGCAGCCCCCGGACTAGCGGGAGCCTCTACGAGCAGTACTTC.

The sample holds many counts of this clone. V gene TRBV28 combines with J gene TRBJ2-7; perhaps TRBD1 as D (5 bases). The germline gives CDR1 MDHEN, CDR2 SYDVKM. Trimming left V 6 bases short and J 0 bases short, with 15 bases between. CDR3 length: 15 amino acids. CDR3 region: CASSLGASSSYEQYF. In DNA, the CDR3 is TGTGCCAGCAGCCTAGGGGCCTCGAGCTCCTACGAGCAGTACTTC.

The chain combines TRBV30 with TRBJ1-4; D is ambiguous. CDR1 is GTSNPN, CDR2 SVGIG, per germline (reference sequence). This CDR3 region has 13 residues. The V end was cut by 7 bases, the J end by 0 bases, with 9 bases between. Here the CDR3 reads CALNRATNEKLFF. As DNA, the CDR3 is TGTGCCTTAAATAGAGCAACTAATGAAAAACTGTTTTTT.

The chain uses TRBV28 and TRBJ2-1; 9 positions agree with TRBD2. CDR1 and CDR2 from the germline V gene are MDHEN and SYDVKM. V dropped 4 bases and J dropped 9; count of bases not matched to a gene: 4. The CDR3 sequence is 13 residues long. The CDR3, as DNA: TGTGCCAGCAGTTCGGGACTAGCTGCTGAGCAGTTCTTC. The encoded protein is CASSSGLAAEQFF.

The V call is TRBV14, the J call TRBJ2-7; 9 bases are a match to TRBD1. This CDR3 spans 17 amino acids. Germline V gene lookup returns CDR1 SGHDN and CDR2 FVKESK. V shed 4 bases and J 3 bases; nucleotides not matched to a gene: 13. CDR3 residues: CASSLNRIGTGFYEQYF. DNA of the CDR3: TGTGCCAGCAGCCTGAATCGGATCGGGACAGGGTTCTACGAGCAGTACTTC.

The chain carries TRBV15 and TRBJ2-5; D possibly corresponds to TRBD2 (6 bases). CDR1 and CDR2 from the germline V gene are LNHNV and YYDKDF (reference sequence). The CDR3 totals 14 residues. V lost 9 bases and J lost 1, with 15 bases in between. The CDR3 is CATRRGRIQETQYF. The CDR3 DNA follows: TGTGCCACTAGGAGGGGACGCATCCAAGAGACCCAGTACTTC.

V gene TRBV5-5 combines with J gene TRBJ2-3; a weak D match, TRBD2 (7 bases). Trimming cost V 4 bases and J 4 bases, with 16 bases left between them. Germline CDR1 SGHKS, CDR2 YYEKEE (reference sequence). The CDR3 is made up of 15 amino acids. Written as DNA, the CDR3 is TGTGCCAGCAGCCCATTGGGGGGGCGCGCAGATACGCAGTATTTT. Translated, it gives CASSPLGGRADTQYF.

This chain uses TRBV11-2 with TRBJ1-1, with 7 bases fitting TRBD1. Trimming took 4 bases from V and 8 from J; bases not matched to a gene: 10. This CDR3 region has 14 residues. CDR1 and CDR2 from the germline V gene are SGHAT and FQNNGV. As DNA, the CDR3 is TGTGCCAGCAGCTCTCCAGGAGGGACAGTCGAAGCTTTCTTT. Residues: CASSSPGGTVEAFF.

J is TRBJ2-3 and V is TRBV5-4; 7 positions match TRBD2. Per the germline V gene, CDR1 is SGHNT and CDR2 is YYREEE (reference sequence). The CDR3 spans 16 residues. V shed 5 bases, J shed 0 bases, and the junction held 9 bases outside the gene matches. CDR3 region: CASSNSLALSTDTQYF. The CDR3 DNA is TGTGCCAGCAGTAATTCACTAGCGCTTAGCACAGATACGCAGTATTTT.

V gene TRBV5-6 combines with J gene TRBJ2-2, with TRBD1 identical over 9 bases. Germline lookup yields CDR1 SGHDT and CDR2 YYEEEE. The V segment lost 9 bases and the J segment 3 bases; nucleotides outside the gene matches: 9. The CDR3 sequence is 15 residues long. Here the CDR3 DNA reads TGTGCCACCCGTTTCGGACAGGGGTACACCGGGGAGCTGTTTTTT. It yields the protein CATRFGQGYTGELFF.

The chain joins TRBV19 to TRBJ2-1; 9 bases align to TRBD2. The CDR3 is made up of 15 amino acids. V shed 9 bases, J shed 3 bases, and the junction held 9 bases outside the gene matches. Germline loops: CDR1 LNHDA, CDR2 SQIVND (reference sequence). For the CDR3, the DNA is TGTGCCAGCACAAATACTAGCGGGCGCTACAATGAGCAGTTCTTC. It codes for CASTNTSGRYNEQFF.

The V and J genes are TRBV4-2 and TRBJ2-7; 8 nucleotides match TRBD2. The CDR3 is made up of 16 amino acids. V was clipped by 1 base and J by 0 bases; unmatched bases: 5. The germline V gene encodes CDR1 LGHNA and CDR2 YNFKEQ. CDR3 nucleotides: TGTGCCAGCAGCCAAGGTTTGCGGGAGGTCTCCTACGAGCAGTACTTC. It encodes CASSQGLREVSYEQYF.

The V call is TRBV27, the J call TRBJ2-7, with 8 bases matching TRBD1. CDR1 MNHEY and CDR2 SMNVEV come from the germline V gene (reference sequence). This CDR3 comprises 18 residues. With V trimmed by 2 bases and J by 2 bases, 14 bases remained unmatched. The CDR3 bases are TGTGCCAGCAGTTTAATCGCCGAAACAGGGGGACCTGCCTACGAGCAGTACTTC. Residues: CASSLIAETGGPAYEQYF.

The chain joins TRBV9 to TRBJ2-1; 12 nucleotides align to TRBD2. Trimming took 2 bases from V and 5 from J; bases not matched to a gene: 2. Germline CDR1 SGDLS, CDR2 YYNGEE. This CDR3 spans 15 amino acids. Written as DNA, the CDR3 is TGTGCCAGCAGCGTCCGACTAGCGGGAGACAATGAGCAGTTCTTC. Protein product: CASSVRLAGDNEQFF.

The V gene is TRBV7-3, the J gene TRBJ2-2; 12 nucleotides match TRBD2. CDR1 and CDR2 from the germline V gene are SGHTA and FQGTGA. The CDR3 is 18 residues long. V dropped 2 bases and J dropped 0; count of bases not matched to a gene: 4. The CDR3 loop reads CASSLGGTSGPNTGELFF. The DNA for the CDR3 is TGTGCCAGCAGCTTAGGCGGGACTAGCGGGCCGAACACCGGGGAGCTGTTTTTT.

The chain is built from TRBV5-1 and TRBJ2-7; 8 nucleotides match TRBD2. V lost 7 bases, J lost 2 bases, and 8 bases stayed unmatched. The CDR3 sequence is 14 residues long. From germline, CDR1 is SGHRS and CDR2 YFSETQ. In nucleotides, the CDR3 is TGCGCCAGCGCCAAAGATAGCGGGGCCTACGAGCAGTACTTC. Its protein is CASAKDSGAYEQYF.

The chain links TRBV11-2 to TRBJ2-2, with a possible D match to TRBD1 (5 bases). The CDR3 loop spans 13 amino acids. Per the germline V gene, CDR1 is SGHAT and CDR2 is FQNNGV. V was cut by 7 bases and J by 5 bases, with 11 bases left in between. Here the CDR3 reads CASNKRGTGELFF. In nucleotides, the CDR3 is TGTGCCAGCAACAAAAGGGGAACCGGGGAGCTGTTTTTT.

The genes are TRBV7-2 and TRBJ1-1, with TRBD1 identical over 7 bases. This CDR3 spans 14 amino acids. V dropped 4 bases and J dropped 10; count of bases not matched to a gene: 12. Per germline, CDR1 SGHTA and CDR2 FQGNSA. This CDR3 is CASSSADRTPGAFF. CDR3 DNA: TGTGCCAGCAGCTCCGCGGACAGGACCCCAGGAGCTTTCTTT.

This clone was counted a single time. This chain joins TRBV11-3 and TRBJ2-1, with 9 bases lining up with TRBD1. The V gene end was trimmed by 5 bases and the J gene end by 6 bases; junction bases not matched to a gene: 5. This CDR3 spans 14 amino acids. Germline assignment: CDR1 SGHNT and CDR2 YENEEA. CDR3 sequence: CASSPRDRVNEQFF. DNA for the CDR3: TGTGCCAGCAGCCCCCGGGACAGGGTCAATGAGCAGTTCTTC.

The chain carries TRBV7-2 and TRBJ2-1; 8 bases are shared with TRBD1. CDR1 is SGHTA, CDR2 FQGNSA, per germline. The V and J ends lost 4 bases and 4 bases, in that order; junction bases with no gene match: 3. CDR3 length: 14 residues. This CDR3 reads CASSWRQGYNEQFF. The CDR3 DNA reads TGTGCCAGCAGCTGGCGACAGGGGTACAATGAGCAGTTCTTC.

The rearrangement links TRBV27 to TRBJ2-5; 8 nucleotides agree with TRBD2. This CDR3 spans 15 amino acids. Germline CDR1 MNHEY, CDR2 SMNVEV (reference sequence). V dropped 5 bases and J dropped 4; count of bases not matched to a gene: 9. The DNA of the CDR3 is TGTGCCAGCAGTGCCGTAGCGGGAAATTTAGAGACCCAGTACTTC. The encoded protein is CASSAVAGNLETQYF.

This chain links TRBV5-1 with TRBJ2-3, with D possibly being TRBD1 (5 bases). The CDR3 has 14 residues. V was shortened by 0 bases and J by 4 bases, with 9 bases between the two germline ends. Germline loops: CDR1 SGHRS, CDR2 YFSETQ. The DNA for the CDR3 is TGCGCCAGCAGCTTGGATAGGGGTCCAGATACGCAGTATTTT. The encoded protein is CASSLDRGPDTQYF.

CDR3 DNA sequence: TGTGCCAGCAGTTACTCGCAGACAAACTACAATGAGCAGTTCTTC. Protein product: CASSYSQTNYNEQFF. This chain connects TRBV6-5 to TRBJ2-1; D gene unclear. Germline values: CDR1 MNHEY, CDR2 SVGAGI. The CDR3 runs to 15 residues. Trimming took 0 bases from V and 3 from J, leaving 9 bases between them.

The chain employs TRBV7-9 and TRBJ1-1; D not resolved. This CDR3 has 13 amino acids. Trimming removed 1 base from V and 4 bases from J, with 7 bases in between. The germline gives CDR1 SEHNR, CDR2 FQNEAQ (reference sequence). CDR3 residues: CASSLDGGTEAFF. The DNA of the CDR3 is TGTGCCAGCAGCTTAGATGGAGGCACTGAAGCTTTCTTT.